This T cell receptor (beta chain) was retrieved from a study of response to subunit inactivated influenza vaccine. CDR3 length: 14 residues. The germline V gene has CDR1 SEHNR and CDR2 FQNEAQ (reference sequence). Trimming left V 5 bases short and J 2 bases short, with 10 bases between. TCRdb re-called the RT-PCR reads with MiXCR, one entry per CDR3 protein. Here the sample spans 650,000 or so distinct CDR3 sequences, 14% being singletons. This clonotype showed up just a few times. The sample was PBMCs from blood, taken approximately 15 days before vaccination. The clonotype was recovered from a man aged 50 to 60 who received an inactivated influenza vaccine. The rearrangement uses TRBV7-9 and TRBJ2-1, with D uncertain. CDR3 sequence reads: CASSPVLTYNEQFF. CDR3 DNA: TGTGCCAGCAGCCCAGTTTTAACCTACAATGAGCAGTTCTTC. The variable domain in full, completed from reference TRBV7-9 and TRBJ2-1, reads DTGVSQNPRHKITKRGQNVTFRCDPISEHNRLYWYRQTLGQGPEFLTYFQNEAQLEKSRLLSDRFSAERPKGSFSTLEIQRTEQGDSAMYLCASSPVLTYNEQFFGPGTRLTVL.